The 13 T cell receptor beta chains listed next were all sequenced from one sample in a study of vaccination and CD4 T cells after COVID-19. Their target antigens are unknown. Stated treatment: approximately 9-day PBMC culture with coronavirus spike peptide pools or control peptides (ViraFEST assay). Oncomine TCR Beta short-read sequencing was applied to DNA from cultured CD4+ T cells. Each CDR3 protein gets one entry after TCRdb re-called the PCR reads with MiXCR. The sample includes some 15,000 distinct CDR3 sequences, around 69% of them seen just once. Sequencing was performed on CD4+ T cells from blood, cultured in vitro. All receptors come from a human donor who had recovered from COVID-19.

The chain carries TRBV28 and TRBJ2-5; 10 positions agree with TRBD2. The CDR3 spans 18 residues. In germline, CDR1 is MDHEN, CDR2 SYDVKM. V lost 2 bases, J lost 2 bases, and 11 bases stayed unmatched. The CDR3 sequence is CASSLSLTLAGLQETQYF. The CDR3 DNA follows: TGTGCCAGCAGTTTAAGTTTGACACTAGCGGGGCTGCAAGAGACCCAGTACTTC.

The rearrangement joins TRBV25-1 to TRBJ2-5; D is perhaps TRBD2 (6 bases). Trimming cost V 10 bases and J 5 bases, with 14 bases left between them. Per germline, CDR1 MGHDK and CDR2 SYGVNS. The CDR3 is made up of 12 amino acids. For the CDR3, the DNA is TGTGCCACCTCCCGTGGAGGGGAGACCCAGTACTTC. Its protein is CATSRGGETQYF.

V usage is TRBV25-1 and J usage is TRBJ2-3; 9 bases agree with TRBD2. V shed 7 bases and J 4 bases; nucleotides not matched to a gene: 9. The CDR3 loop spans 15 amino acids. Germline CDR1 reads MGHDK; CDR2 reads SYGVNS. The CDR3 nucleotides are TGTGCCAGCACGTTAGCGGGAGAGGTTGCAGATACGCAGTATTTT. It specifies CASTLAGEVADTQYF.

The chain employs TRBV18 and TRBJ2-5; 7 positions match TRBD1. Germline CDR1 reads KGHSH; CDR2 reads LQKENI. The CDR3 runs 17 residues. The J segment lost 2 bases and the V segment lost 4 bases, leaving 13 bases of the junction unmatched. This CDR3 is CASSLSISGTAQETQYF. In DNA, the CDR3 is TGTGCCAGCTCACTGTCTATCTCCGGGACAGCGCAAGAGACCCAGTACTTC.

The chain links TRBV20-1 to TRBJ1-3; 7 positions match TRBD1. From germline, CDR1 is DFQATT and CDR2 SNEGSKA (reference sequence). This CDR3 spans 13 amino acids. V lost 6 bases, J lost 0 bases, and 2 bases stayed unmatched. The CDR3 DNA sequence: TGCAGTGCCCGACAGGGCTCTGGAAACACCATATATTTT. It specifies CSARQGSGNTIYF.

This rearrangement joins TRBV6-1 to TRBJ1-5, with D unresolved. Germline CDR1 and CDR2: MNHNS and SASEGT. This CDR3 has 16 amino acids. Trimming removed 2 bases at V and 0 bases at J, with 11 bases between. In DNA, the CDR3 is TGTGCCAGCAGTGAATGGGCGGACCCTAGCAATCAGCCCCAGCATTTT. It is translated as CASSEWADPSNQPQHF.

This sequence joins TRBV7-2 and TRBJ1-1; D remains unclear. Looked up from germline, CDR1 is SGHTA and CDR2 is FQGNSA. Deletions cut 4 bases from V and 0 bases from J, with 6 bases between. The CDR3 extends over 13 amino acids. The CDR3 spells CASSSQLNTEAFF. The CDR3 DNA sequence: TGTGCCAGCAGCTCACAGCTGAACACTGAAGCTTTCTTT. The full variable domain, its missing parts supplied by reference TRBV7-2 and TRBJ1-1, is GAGVSQSPSNKVTEKGKDVELRCDPISGHTALYWYRQSLGQGLEFLIYFQGNSAPDKSGLPSDRFSAERTGGSVSTLTIQRTQQEDSAVYLCASSSQLNTEAFFGQGTRLTVV.

The chain employs TRBV19 and TRBJ2-7; tentative D call: TRBD2 (6 bases). V lost 11 bases and J lost 0, with 17 bases in between. Germline loops: CDR1 LNHDA, CDR2 SQIVND (reference sequence). CDR3 length equals 14 residues. This CDR3 is CAGTLSTSSYEQYF. CDR3 nucleotide sequence: TGTGCCGGGACCCTATCGACTAGCTCCTACGAGCAGTACTTC.

This chain joins TRBV6-2 or TRBV6-3 and TRBJ2-4; a weak D match, TRBD2 (6 bases). CDR3 length: 15 residues. CDR1 is MNHEY, CDR2 SVGEGT, per germline. Trimming left V 5 bases short and J 0 bases short, with 11 bases between. The CDR3 protein is CASSPGGLAKNIQYF. CDR3 bases: TGTGCCAGCAGTCCCGGAGGGCTAGCCAAAAACATTCAGTACTTC.

This clonotype was observed a handful of times. The chain is built from TRBV7-8 and TRBJ1-3; 7 bases match TRBD1. The J segment lost 3 bases and the V segment lost 3 bases, leaving 2 bases of the junction unmatched. The CDR3 consists of 14 residues. Per the germline V gene, CDR1 is SGHVS and CDR2 is FQNEAQ. The CDR3 sequence: CASSFRGYGNTIYF. As DNA, the CDR3 is TGTGCCAGCAGCTTCAGGGGGTATGGAAACACCATATATTTT.

The genes are TRBV20-1 and TRBJ2-2; D is perhaps TRBD2 (6 bases). CDR3 length: 14 residues. Trimming left V 6 bases short and J 6 bases short, with 17 bases between. Germline V lookup: CDR1 DFQATT, CDR2 SNEGSKA (reference sequence). This CDR3 is CSAYGLAEPGELFF. In DNA form, the CDR3 reads TGCAGTGCCTATGGTTTAGCGGAGCCCGGGGAGCTGTTTTTT.

The chain links TRBV28 to TRBJ2-7; possibly TRBD2 for D (6 bases). This CDR3 has 11 residues. V lost 10 bases and J 9 bases, leaving 16 bases between the germline ends. The V gene's germline CDR1 is MDHEN and CDR2 SYDVKM. The CDR3, as DNA: TGTGCCACGTATACCCCTAGCGCGCAGTACTTC. The encoded protein is CATYTPSAQYF.

The chain couples TRBV21-1 to TRBJ1-1; TRBD1 is the table's D call and was not checked against the DNA. TRBV21-1 is marked as a pseudogene. The CDR3 runs to 17 residues. CDR3 amino acids: CASSKEGPEETNTEAFF. CDR3 sequence (DNA): TGTGCCAGCAGCAAAGAAGGCCCGGAAGAGACGAACACTGAAGCTTTCTTT.